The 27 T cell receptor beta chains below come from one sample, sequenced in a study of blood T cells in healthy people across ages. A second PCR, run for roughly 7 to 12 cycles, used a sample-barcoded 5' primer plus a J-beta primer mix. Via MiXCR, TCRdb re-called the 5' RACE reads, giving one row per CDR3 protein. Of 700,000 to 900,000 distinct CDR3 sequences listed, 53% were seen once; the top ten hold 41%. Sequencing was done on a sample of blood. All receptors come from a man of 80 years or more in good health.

The CDR3 reads CATSDIPGGTSGSGDYNEQFF. The CDR3 DNA reads TGTGCCACCAGTGATATACCCGGTGGGACTAGCGGGAGCGGGGACTACAATGAGCAGTTCTTC. This chain uses TRBV24-1 with TRBJ2-1, with 14 bases matching TRBD2. The V gene's germline CDR1 is KGHDR and CDR2 SFDVKD. The junction had 15 bases not matched to a gene; V was cut back by 3 bases and J by 3 bases. The CDR3 contains 21 residues.

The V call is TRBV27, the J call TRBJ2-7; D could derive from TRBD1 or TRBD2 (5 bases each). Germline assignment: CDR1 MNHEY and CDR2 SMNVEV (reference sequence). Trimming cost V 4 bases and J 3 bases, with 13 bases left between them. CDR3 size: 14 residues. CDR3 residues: CASSSGTLFYEQYF. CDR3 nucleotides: TGTGCCAGCAGTTCCGGGACCCTTTTCTACGAGCAGTACTTC.

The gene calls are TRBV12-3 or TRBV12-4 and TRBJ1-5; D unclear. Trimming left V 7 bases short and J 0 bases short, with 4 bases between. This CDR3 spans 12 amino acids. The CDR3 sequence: CASTLSNQPQHF. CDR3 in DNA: TGTGCCAGCACCCTTAGCAATCAGCCCCAGCATTTT.

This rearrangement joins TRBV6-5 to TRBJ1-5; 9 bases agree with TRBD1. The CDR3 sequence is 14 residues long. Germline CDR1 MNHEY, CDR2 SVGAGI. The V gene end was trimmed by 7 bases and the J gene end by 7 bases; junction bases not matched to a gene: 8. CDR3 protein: CASNSQGAGQPQHF. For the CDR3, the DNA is TGTGCCAGCAACTCACAGGGGGCGGGACAGCCCCAGCATTTT.

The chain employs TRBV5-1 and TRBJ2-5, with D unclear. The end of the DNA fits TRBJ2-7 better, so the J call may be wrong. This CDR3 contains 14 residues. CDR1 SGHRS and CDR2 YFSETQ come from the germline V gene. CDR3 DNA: TGCGCCAGCAGCTTGGATACTTTGGACTACGAGCAGTACTTC. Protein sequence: CASSLDTLDYEQYF.

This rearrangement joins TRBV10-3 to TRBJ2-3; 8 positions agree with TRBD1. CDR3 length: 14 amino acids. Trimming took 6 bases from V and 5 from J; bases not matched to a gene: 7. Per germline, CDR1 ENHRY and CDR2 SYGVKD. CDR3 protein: CAIRQGAQRDTQYF. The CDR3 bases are TGTGCCATCAGGCAGGGGGCTCAACGAGATACGCAGTATTTT.

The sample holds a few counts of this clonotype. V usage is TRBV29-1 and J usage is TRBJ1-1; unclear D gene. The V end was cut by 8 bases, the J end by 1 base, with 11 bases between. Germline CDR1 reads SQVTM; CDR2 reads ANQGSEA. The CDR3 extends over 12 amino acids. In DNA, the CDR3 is TGCAGCTCTGGGGTGTGGAACACTGAAGCTTTCTTT. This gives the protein CSSGVWNTEAFF.

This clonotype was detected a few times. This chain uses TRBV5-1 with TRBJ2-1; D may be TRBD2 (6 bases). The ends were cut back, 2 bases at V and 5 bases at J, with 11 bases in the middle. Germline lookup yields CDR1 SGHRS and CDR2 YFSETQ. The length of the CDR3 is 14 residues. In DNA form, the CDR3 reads TGCGCCAGCAGCTTCCGGGACTCACACAATGAGCAGTTCTTC. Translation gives CASSFRDSHNEQFF.

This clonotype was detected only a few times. CDR3: CSATGGGTNYGYTF. As DNA, the CDR3 is TGCAGTGCTACAGGAGGTGGCACTAACTATGGCTACACCTTC. J is TRBJ1-2 and V is TRBV20-1; D unclear. The CDR3 is made up of 14 amino acids. The germline V and J ends were trimmed by 4 bases and 0 bases, with 12 bases remaining between them. CDR1 and CDR2 from the germline V gene are DFQATT and SNEGSKA (reference sequence).

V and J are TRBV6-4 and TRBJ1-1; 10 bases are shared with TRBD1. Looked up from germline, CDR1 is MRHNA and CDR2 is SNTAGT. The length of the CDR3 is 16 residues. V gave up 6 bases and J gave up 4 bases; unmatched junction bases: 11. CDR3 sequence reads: CASRQGTGAGGTEAFF. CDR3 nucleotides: TGTGCCAGCAGGCAAGGGACAGGGGCTGGAGGCACTGAAGCTTTCTTT.

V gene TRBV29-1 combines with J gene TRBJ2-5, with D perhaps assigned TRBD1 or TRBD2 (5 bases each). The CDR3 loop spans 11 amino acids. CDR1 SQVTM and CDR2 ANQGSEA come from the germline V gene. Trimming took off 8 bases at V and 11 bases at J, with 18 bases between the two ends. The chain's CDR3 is CSLTDYNEQYF. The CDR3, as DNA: TGCAGCCTGACAGACTACAATGAGCAGTACTTC.

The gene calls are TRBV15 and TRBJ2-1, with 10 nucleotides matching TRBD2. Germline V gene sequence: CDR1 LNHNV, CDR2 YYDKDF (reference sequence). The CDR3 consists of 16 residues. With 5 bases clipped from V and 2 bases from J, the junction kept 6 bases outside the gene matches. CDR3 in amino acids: CATSAGLAKAYNEQFF. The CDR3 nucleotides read TGTGCCACCAGCGCGGGACTAGCGAAAGCCTACAATGAGCAGTTCTTC.

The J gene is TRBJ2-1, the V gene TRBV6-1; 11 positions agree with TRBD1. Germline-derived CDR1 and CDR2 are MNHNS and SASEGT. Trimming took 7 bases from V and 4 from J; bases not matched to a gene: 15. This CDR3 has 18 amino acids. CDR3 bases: TGTGCCAGCACTATAAATCCTACCGGGACAGGGGGATACAATGAGCAGTTCTTC. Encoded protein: CASTINPTGTGGYNEQFF.

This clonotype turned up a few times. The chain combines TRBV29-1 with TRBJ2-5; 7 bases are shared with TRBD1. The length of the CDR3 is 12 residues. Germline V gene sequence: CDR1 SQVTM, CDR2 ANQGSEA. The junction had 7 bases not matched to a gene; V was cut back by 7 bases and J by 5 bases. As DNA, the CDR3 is TGCAGCGCGAACAGGGGTTCGGAGACCCAGTACTTC. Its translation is CSANRGSETQYF.

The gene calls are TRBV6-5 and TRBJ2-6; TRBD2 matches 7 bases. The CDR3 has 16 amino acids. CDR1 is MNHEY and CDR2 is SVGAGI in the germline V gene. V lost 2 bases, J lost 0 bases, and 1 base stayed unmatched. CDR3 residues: CASSYGGGSGANVLTF. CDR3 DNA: TGTGCCAGCAGTTACGGGGGGGGCTCTGGGGCCAACGTCCTGACTTTC.

CDR3 sequence reads: CASSFPERPNQANVLTF. In DNA, the CDR3 is TGTGCCAGCAGCTTTCCCGAACGACCTAACCAGGCCAACGTCCTGACTTTC. V usage is TRBV7-8 and J usage is TRBJ2-6, with D unclear. Trimming shortened V by 3 bases and J by 6 bases, and 18 bases separated the two germline ends. This CDR3 spans 17 amino acids. Per germline, CDR1 SGHVS and CDR2 FQNEAQ.

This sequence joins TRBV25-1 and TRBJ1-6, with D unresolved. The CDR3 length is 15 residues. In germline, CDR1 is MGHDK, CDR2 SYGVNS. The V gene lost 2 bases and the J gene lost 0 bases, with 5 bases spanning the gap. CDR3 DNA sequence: TGTGCCAGCAGTGAAGACGTCTCCTATAATTCACCCCTCCACTTT. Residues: CASSEDVSYNSPLHF.

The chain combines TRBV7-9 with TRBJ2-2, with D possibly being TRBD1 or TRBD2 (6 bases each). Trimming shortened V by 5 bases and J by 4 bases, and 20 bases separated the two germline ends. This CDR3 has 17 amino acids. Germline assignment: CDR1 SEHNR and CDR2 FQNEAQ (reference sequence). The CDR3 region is CASSPNLIQGGTGELFF. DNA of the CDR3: TGTGCCAGCAGCCCCAACCTGATACAGGGAGGCACCGGGGAGCTGTTTTTT.

CDR3 bases: TGTGCCAGCAGTGTGGGGACAAACGACTACAATGAGCAGTTCTTC. Its translation: CASSVGTNDYNEQFF. This rearrangement joins TRBV25-1 to TRBJ2-1; maybe TRBD1 (6 bases). The V gene's germline CDR1 is MGHDK and CDR2 SYGVNS. The CDR3 loop spans 15 amino acids. V was pared by 4 bases and J by 3 bases, with 13 bases between.

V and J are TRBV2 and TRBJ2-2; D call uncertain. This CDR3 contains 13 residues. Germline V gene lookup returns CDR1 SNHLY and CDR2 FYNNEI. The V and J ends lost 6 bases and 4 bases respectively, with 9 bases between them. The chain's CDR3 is CASREYPTGELFF. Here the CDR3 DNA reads TGTGCCAGCAGGGAGTACCCCACCGGGGAGCTGTTTTTT.

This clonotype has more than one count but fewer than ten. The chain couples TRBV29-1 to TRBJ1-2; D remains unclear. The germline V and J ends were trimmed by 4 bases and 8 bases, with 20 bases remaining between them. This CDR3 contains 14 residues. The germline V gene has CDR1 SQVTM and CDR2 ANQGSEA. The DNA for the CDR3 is TGCAGCGTTGGGGTTAACAGAACCCCTAGGGGCTACACCTTC. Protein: CSVGVNRTPRGYTF. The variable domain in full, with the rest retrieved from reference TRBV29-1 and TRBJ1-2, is SAVISQKPSRDICQRGTSLTIQCQVDSQVTMMFWYRQQPGQSLTLIATANQGSEATYESGFVIDKFPISRPNLTFSTLTVSNMSPEDSSIYLCSVGVNRTPRGYTFGSGTRLTVV.

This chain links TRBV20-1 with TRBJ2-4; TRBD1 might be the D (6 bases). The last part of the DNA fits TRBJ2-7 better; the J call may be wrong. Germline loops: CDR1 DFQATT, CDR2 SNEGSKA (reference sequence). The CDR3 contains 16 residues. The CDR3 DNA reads TGCAGTGCTAGAGTGAGCCGTAGGACAGTTGGCCACGAGCAGTACTTC. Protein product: CSARVSRRTVGHEQYF.

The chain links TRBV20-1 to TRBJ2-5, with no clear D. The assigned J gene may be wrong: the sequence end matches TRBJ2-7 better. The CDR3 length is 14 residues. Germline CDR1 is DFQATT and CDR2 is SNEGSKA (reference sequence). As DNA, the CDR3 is TGCAGTGCTACAAATGGTCAAACTGGCTACGAGCAGTACTTC. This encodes CSATNGQTGYEQYF.

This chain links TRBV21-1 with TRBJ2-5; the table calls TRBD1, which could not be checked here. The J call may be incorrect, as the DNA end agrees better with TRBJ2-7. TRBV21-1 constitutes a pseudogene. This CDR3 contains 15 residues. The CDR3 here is CASSKYGRGLNEQYF. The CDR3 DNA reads TGTGCCAGCAGCAAATATGGCAGGGGGCTCAACGAGCAGTACTTC.

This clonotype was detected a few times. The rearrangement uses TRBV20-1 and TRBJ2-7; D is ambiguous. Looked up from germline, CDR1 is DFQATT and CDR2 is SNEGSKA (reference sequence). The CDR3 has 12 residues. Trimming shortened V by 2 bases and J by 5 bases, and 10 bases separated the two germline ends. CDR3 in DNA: TGCAGTGCTAGACCCACTATTGACGAGCAGTACTTC. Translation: CSARPTIDEQYF.

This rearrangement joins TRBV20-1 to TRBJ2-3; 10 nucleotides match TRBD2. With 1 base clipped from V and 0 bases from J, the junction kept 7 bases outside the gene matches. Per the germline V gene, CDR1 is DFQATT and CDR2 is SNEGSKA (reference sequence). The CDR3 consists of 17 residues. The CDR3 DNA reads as TGCAGTGCTAGAGCCCCCGAGACTAGCGGGAGCACAGATACGCAGTATTTT. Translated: CSARAPETSGSTDTQYF.

In DNA, the CDR3 is TGTGCCAGCAGTTGGGGGGCTCTCGACAATGAGCAGTTCTTC. Its translation: CASSWGALDNEQFF. The rearrangement links TRBV6-5 to TRBJ2-1, with D perhaps matching TRBD1 or TRBD2 (6 bases each). The CDR3 has 14 residues. The germline V and J ends were trimmed by 4 bases and 5 bases, with 12 bases remaining between them. Germline-derived CDR1 and CDR2 are MNHEY and SVGAGI.